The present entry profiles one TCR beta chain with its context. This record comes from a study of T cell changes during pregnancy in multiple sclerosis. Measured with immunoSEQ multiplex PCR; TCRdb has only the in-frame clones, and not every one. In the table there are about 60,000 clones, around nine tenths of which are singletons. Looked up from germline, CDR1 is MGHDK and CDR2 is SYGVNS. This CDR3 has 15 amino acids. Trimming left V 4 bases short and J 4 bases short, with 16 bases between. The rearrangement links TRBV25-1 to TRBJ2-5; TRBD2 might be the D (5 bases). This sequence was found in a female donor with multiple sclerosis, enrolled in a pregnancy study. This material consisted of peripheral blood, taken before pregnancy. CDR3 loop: CASSAPGSTGETQYF. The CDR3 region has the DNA TGTGCCAGCAGTGCCCCGGGATCAACCGGAGAGACCCAGTACTTC.